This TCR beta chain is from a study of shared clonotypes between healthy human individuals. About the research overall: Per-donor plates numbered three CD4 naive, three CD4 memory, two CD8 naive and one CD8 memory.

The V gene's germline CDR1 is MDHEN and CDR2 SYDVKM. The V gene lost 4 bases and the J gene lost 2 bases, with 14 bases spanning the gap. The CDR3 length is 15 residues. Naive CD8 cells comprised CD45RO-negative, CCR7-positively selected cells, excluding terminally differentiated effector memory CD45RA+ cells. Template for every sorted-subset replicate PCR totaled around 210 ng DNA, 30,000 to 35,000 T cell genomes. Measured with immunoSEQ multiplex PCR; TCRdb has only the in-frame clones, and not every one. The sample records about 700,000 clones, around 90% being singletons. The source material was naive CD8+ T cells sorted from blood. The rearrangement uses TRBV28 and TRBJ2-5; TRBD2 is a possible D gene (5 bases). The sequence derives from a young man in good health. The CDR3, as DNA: TGTGCCAGCAGTTACACTACTAGGGATCAAGAGACCCAGTACTTC. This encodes CASSYTTRDQETQYF.